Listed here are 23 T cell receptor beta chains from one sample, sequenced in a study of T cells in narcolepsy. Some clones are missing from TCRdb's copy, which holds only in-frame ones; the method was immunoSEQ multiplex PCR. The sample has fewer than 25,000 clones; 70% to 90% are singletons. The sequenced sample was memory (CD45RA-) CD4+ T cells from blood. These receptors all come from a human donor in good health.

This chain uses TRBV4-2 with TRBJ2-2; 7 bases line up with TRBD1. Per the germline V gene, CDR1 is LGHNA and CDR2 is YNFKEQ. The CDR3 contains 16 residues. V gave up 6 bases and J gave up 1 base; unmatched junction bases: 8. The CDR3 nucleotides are TGTGCCAGCAGGCCGTCAGACAGGGTGAACACCGGGGAGCTGTTTTTT. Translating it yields CASRPSDRVNTGELFF.

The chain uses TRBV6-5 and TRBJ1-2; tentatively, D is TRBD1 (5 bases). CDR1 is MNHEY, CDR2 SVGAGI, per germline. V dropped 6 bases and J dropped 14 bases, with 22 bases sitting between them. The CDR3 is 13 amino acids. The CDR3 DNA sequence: TGTGCCAGCAGCGCCCTTAGAGTGGGGGATTATACCTTC. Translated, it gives CASSALRVGDYTF.

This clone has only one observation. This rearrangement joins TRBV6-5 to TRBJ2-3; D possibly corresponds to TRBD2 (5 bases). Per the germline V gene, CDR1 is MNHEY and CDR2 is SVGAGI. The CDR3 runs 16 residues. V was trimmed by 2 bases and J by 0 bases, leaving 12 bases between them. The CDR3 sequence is CASSYQVAGSTDTQYF. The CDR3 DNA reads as TGTGCCAGCAGTTACCAGGTCGCGGGTAGCACAGATACGCAGTATTTT.

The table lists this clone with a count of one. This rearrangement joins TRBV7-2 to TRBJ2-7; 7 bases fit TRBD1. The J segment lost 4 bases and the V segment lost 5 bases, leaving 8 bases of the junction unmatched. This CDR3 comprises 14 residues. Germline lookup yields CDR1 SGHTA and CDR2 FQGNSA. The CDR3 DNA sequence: TGTGCCAGCAGCCCCGCCGGGACAGCATACGAGCAGTACTTC. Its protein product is CASSPAGTAYEQYF.

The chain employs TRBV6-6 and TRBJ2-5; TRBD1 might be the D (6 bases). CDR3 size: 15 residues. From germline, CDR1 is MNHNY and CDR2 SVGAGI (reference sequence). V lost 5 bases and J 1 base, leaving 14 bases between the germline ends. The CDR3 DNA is TGTGCCAGCAGTAAACCCGGACAGTTCCAAGAGACCCAGTACTTC. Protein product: CASSKPGQFQETQYF.

The CDR3: CASSQGINEQFF. In DNA, the CDR3 is TGTGCCAGCAGTCAAGGAATCAATGAGCAGTTCTTC. This chain connects TRBV7-9 to TRBJ2-1; D uncertain. The CDR3 contains 12 residues. CDR1 and CDR2 from the germline V gene are SEHNR and FQNEAQ (reference sequence). V was trimmed by 6 bases and J by 6 bases, leaving 9 bases between them.

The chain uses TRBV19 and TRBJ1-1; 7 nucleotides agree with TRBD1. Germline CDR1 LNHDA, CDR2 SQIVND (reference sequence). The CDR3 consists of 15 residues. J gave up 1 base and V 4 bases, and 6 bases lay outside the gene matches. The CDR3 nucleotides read TGTGCCAGTAGTACACCGGGACAGTGGAACACTGAAGCTTTCTTT. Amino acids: CASSTPGQWNTEAFF.

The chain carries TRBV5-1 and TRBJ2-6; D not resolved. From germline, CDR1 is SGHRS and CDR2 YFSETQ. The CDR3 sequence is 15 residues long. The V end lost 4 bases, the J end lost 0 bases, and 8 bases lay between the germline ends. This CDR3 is CASSGDGSGANVLTF. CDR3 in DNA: TGCGCCAGCAGCGGAGACGGCTCTGGGGCCAACGTCCTGACTTTC.

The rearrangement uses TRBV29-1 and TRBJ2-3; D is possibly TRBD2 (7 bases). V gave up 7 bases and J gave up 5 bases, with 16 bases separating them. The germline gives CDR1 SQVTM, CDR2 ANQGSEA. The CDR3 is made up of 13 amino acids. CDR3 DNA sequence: TGCAGCGCAGAGGGGGGGGCGGGAGATACGCAGTATTTT. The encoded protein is CSAEGGAGDTQYF.

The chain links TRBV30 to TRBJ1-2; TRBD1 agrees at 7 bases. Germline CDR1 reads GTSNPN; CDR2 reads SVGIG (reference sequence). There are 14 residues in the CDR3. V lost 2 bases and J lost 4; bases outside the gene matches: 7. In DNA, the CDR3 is TGTGCCTGGAGTTCGACAGGGTCCAGCTATGGCTACACCTTC. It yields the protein CAWSSTGSSYGYTF. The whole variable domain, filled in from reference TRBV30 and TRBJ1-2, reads SQTIHQWPATLVQPVGSPLSLECTVEGTSNPNLYWYRQAAGRGLQLLFYSVGIGQISSEVPQNLSASRPQDRQFILSSKKLLLSDSGFYLCAWSSTGSSYGYTFGSGTRLTVV.

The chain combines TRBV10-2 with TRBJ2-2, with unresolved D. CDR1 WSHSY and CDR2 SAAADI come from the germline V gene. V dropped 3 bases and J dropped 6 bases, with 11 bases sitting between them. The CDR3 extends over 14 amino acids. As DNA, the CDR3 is TGCGCCAGCAGTGACGCAGTCAGGTCCGGGGAGCTGTTTTTT. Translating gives CASSDAVRSGELFF.

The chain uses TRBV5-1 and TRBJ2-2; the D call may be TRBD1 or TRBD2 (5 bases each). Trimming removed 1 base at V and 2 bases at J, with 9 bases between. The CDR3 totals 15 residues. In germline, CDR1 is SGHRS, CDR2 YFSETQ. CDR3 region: CASSLWGTNTGELFF. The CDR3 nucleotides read TGCGCCAGCAGCTTGTGGGGGACCAACACCGGGGAGCTGTTTTTT.

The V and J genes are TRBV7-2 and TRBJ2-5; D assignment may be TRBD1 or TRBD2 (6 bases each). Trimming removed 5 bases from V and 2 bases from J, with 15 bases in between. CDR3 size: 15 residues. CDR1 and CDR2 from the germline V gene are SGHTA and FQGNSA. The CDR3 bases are TGTGCCAGCAGCACGGGGGCGACAGTTCAAGAGACCCAGTACTTC. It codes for CASSTGATVQETQYF.

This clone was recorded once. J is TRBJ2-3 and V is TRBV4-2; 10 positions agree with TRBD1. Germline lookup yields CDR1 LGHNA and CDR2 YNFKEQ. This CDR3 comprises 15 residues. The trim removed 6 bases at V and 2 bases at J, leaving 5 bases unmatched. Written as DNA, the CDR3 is TGTGCCAGCAGTCTAGGACAGGGGGACACAGATACGCAGTATTTT. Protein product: CASSLGQGDTDTQYF.

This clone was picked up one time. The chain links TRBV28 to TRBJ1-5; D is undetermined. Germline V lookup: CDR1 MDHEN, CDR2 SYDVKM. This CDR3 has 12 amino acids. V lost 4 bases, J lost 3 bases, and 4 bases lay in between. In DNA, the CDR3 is TGTGCCAGCAGTTCCCCCAATCAGCCCCAGCATTTT. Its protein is CASSSPNQPQHF.

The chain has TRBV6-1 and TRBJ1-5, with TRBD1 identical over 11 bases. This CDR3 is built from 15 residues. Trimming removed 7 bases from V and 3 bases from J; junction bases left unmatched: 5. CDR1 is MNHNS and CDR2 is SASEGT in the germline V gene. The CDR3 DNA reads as TGTGCCAGCATAAGGACAGGGGGCTACAATCAGCCCCAGCATTTT. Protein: CASIRTGGYNQPQHF.

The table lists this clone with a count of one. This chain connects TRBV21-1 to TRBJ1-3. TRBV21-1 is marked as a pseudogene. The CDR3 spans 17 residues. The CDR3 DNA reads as TGTGCCAGCAGCTCCGGGGGTTCAGCAGTCTCTGGAAACACCATATATTTT. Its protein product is CASSSGGSAVSGNTIYF.

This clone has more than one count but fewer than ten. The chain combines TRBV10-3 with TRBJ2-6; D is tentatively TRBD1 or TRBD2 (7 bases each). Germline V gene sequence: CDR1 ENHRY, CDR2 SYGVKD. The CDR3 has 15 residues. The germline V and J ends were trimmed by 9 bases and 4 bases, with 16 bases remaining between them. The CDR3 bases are TGTGCCATTAGCGCAGGGGGGGCCGGGGCCAACGTCCTGACTTTC. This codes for CAISAGGAGANVLTF.

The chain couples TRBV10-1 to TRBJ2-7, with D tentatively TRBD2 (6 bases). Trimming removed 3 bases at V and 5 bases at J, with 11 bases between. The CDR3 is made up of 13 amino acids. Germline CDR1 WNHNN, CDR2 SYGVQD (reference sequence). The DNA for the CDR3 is TGCGCCAGCAGTGATGGGGGAGGCAACGAGCAGTACTTC. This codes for CASSDGGGNEQYF.

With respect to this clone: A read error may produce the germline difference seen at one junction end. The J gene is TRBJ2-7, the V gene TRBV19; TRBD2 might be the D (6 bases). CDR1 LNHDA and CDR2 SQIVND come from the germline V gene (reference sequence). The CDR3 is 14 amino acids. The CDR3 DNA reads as TGTGCCAGTAGTACCGGCAGGGACTCGGGTGAGCAGTGCTTC. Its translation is CASSTGRDSGEQCF.

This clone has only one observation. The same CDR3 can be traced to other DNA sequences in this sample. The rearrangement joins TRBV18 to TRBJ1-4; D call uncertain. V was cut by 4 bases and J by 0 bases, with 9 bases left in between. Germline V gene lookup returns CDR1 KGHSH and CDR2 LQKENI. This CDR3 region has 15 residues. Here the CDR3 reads CASSQQAATNEKLFF. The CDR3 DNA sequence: TGTGCCAGCTCACAACAAGCAGCAACTAATGAAAAACTGTTTTTT.

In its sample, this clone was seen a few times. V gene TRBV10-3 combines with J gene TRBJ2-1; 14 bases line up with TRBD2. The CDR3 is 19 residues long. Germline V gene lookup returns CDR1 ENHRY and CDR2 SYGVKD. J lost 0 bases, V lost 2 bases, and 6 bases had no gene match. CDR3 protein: CAISEAGLAGVGSYNEQFF. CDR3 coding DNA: TGTGCCATCAGTGAGGCGGGACTAGCGGGAGTGGGCTCCTACAATGAGCAGTTCTTC.

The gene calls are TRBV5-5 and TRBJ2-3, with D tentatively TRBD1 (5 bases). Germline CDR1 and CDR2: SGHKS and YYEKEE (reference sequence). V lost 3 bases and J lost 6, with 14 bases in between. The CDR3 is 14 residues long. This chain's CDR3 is CASSWGLRADTQYF. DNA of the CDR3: TGTGCCAGCAGCTGGGGCCTCCGCGCGGATACGCAGTATTTT.